This TCR beta chain stems from a study of T-cell reconstitution after alpha-beta-depleted transplantation in children. This clonotype came up a few times. J was trimmed by 14 bases and V by 4 bases; bases with no gene match: 10. The germline CDR1 and CDR2 sequences are SGHVS and FNYEAQ. CDR3 size: 14 residues. The TCRbeta library was prepared with unique molecular identifiers. TCRdb fed the PCR reads into MiXCR, producing one record per CDR3 protein. The sample has around 87,000 distinct CDR3 sequences; more than 7% are singletons. This chain links TRBV7-6 with TRBJ2-3; 12 bases agree with TRBD2. The receptor was derived from a human donor who donated a stem cell graft to a child with congenital amegakaryocytic thrombocytopenia. The specimen comprised PBMCs from the stem cell graft donor, sampled from the stem cell graft. CDR3 DNA: TGTGCCAGCAGCTCCGGAGCCGAGACTAGCGGGGGGTATTTT. Translating gives CASSSGAETSGGYF.